What follows describes a single TCR beta chain. The antigen remains unidentified. The data were obtained in a study of response to subunit inactivated influenza vaccine. Study-level results: There was a suggestion from the authors that each seasonal influenza vaccination recruits few new T cells.

This CDR3 is built from 15 residues. The J segment lost 5 bases and the V segment lost 2 bases, leaving 6 bases of the junction unmatched. CDR1 LNHNV and CDR2 YYDKDF come from the germline V gene (reference sequence). One entry per CDR3 protein results from TCRdb running MiXCR on the RT-PCR reads. The data contain about 160,000 distinct CDR3 sequences, around 10% of them seen just once; the ten biggest clones take up 35% to 40%. The receptor was derived from a man aged 50-75 years who received an inactivated influenza vaccine. The material was CD8+ T cells sorted from PBMCs, obtained around 25 months after vaccination. This rearrangement joins TRBV15 to TRBJ2-3; 8 bases map to TRBD1. In nucleotides, the CDR3 is TGTGCCACCAGCAGAAGACAGGGGACTGGAGATACGCAGTATTTT. It yields the protein CATSRRQGTGDTQYF.